This is a list of T cell receptor beta chains from one sample in a study of T cells in localized non-small cell lung cancer. Libraries were prepared by immunoSEQ multiplex PCR; TCRdb keeps only in-frame clonotypes and omits some of them. The data contain about 45,000 clones, more than 85% of them seen just once; the ten biggest clones take up 10%. The material was PBMCs, obtained before any cancer treatment. The receptors shown here come from a woman aged 35 to 69 with stage II lung adenocarcinoma. Each CDR3 is given with its conserved first and last residue. The D gene is left open where the match is weak. Only part of the rows carry a size: once, few, many, or a class if the clone is expanded.

v_call	j_call	d_call	clone_size	cdr3_nt	cdr3_aa
TRBV6-5	TRBJ1-5	TRBD1	NA	TGTGCCAGCAGTTACTCCGGGACAGGGGAGCAGCCCCAGCATTTT	CASSYSGTGEQPQHF
TRBV20-1	TRBJ2-5	NA	NA	TGCAGTGCTAGAGAGAAAGAGACCCAGTACTTC	CSAREKETQYF
TRBV19	TRBJ1-3	NA	NA	TGTGCCAGCACTGGAGGAAACACCATATATTTT	CASTGGNTIYF
TRBV6-1	TRBJ1-2	TRBD1	NA	TGTGCCAGCAGTGCTCGGGACAGCGGAGACGCGACCTTC	CASSARDSGDATF
TRBV7-9	TRBJ2-5	NA	NA	TGTGCCAGCAGCTTAGGGGTAGTCCGGGAACTCGAGACCCAGTACTTC	CASSLGVVRELETQYF
TRBV6-6	TRBJ2-7	TRBD2	NA	TGTGCCAGCAGCACAACTAGCGGGGGTTCCTACGAGCAGTACTTC	CASSTTSGGSYEQYF
TRBV7-2	TRBJ2-5	NA	NA	TGTGCCAGCAGCTTACTCGGGGGACGAGAGACCCAGTACTTC	CASSLLGGRETQYF
TRBV2	TRBJ2-3	NA	NA	TGTGCCAGCATCACGCTCGGCAACACAGATACGCAGTATTTT	CASITLGNTDTQYF
TRBV29-1	TRBJ2-5	NA	NA	TGCAGCGGGGACTGGCAAGAGACCCAGTACTTC	CSGDWQETQYF
TRBV6-4	TRBJ2-2	NA	NA	TGTGCCAGCAGACAGGGGAACACCGGGGAGCTGTTTTTT	CASRQGNTGELFF
TRBV5-1	TRBJ1-5	TRBD1	few	TGTGCCAGCAGCTTGCGGGGACAGGGAATAAGGCAGCCCCAGCATTTT	CASSLRGQGIRQPQHF
TRBV9	TRBJ2-3	TRBD1	NA	TGTGCCAGCAGCGTAGCGGGCAGGGGGAGCACAGATACGCAGTATTTT	CASSVAGRGSTDTQYF
TRBV5-1	TRBJ1-2	NA	few	TGCGCCAGCAGCTTGACACCCGACTATGGCTACACCTTC	CASSLTPDYGYTF
TRBV10-3	TRBJ2-3	NA	NA	TGTGCCATCAGTGACCCTAGCACAGATACGCAGTATTTT	CAISDPSTDTQYF
TRBV19	TRBJ1-6	NA	NA	TGTGCCAGTAGTCTGCAGAATTCACCCCTCCACTTT	CASSLQNSPLHF
TRBV7-9	TRBJ2-3	TRBD2	once	TGTGCCAGCAGCTTGGGCGGGGGGGCCGAGGATACGCAGTATTTT	CASSLGGGAEDTQYF
TRBV28	TRBJ1-6	NA	NA	TGTGCCAGCATGGAGGGGGGAGGTAATTCACCCCTCCACTTT	CASMEGGGNSPLHF
TRBV11-3	TRBJ2-1	NA	NA	TGTGCCAGCAGCTTAGAAGGGGGCGGGACTAGACTCGCTGAGCAGTTCTTC	CASSLEGGGTRLAEQFF
TRBV4-1	TRBJ1-2	TRBD1	NA	TGCGCCAGCAGCCACCGGGACAGGGGAGCTAACTATGGCTACACCTTC	CASSHRDRGANYGYTF
TRBV5-1	TRBJ2-5	TRBD1	NA	TGCGCCAGCAGCTTAGGGACAGTACAAGAGACCCAGTACTTC	CASSLGTVQETQYF
TRBV7-9	TRBJ1-1	NA	NA	TGTGCCAGCAGCACCAGCCTTACTGAAGCTTTCTTT	CASSTSLTEAFF
TRBV6-5	TRBJ2-1	TRBD2	NA	TGTGCCAGCAGTTACTACGGGAGGGGTTCCTACAATGAGCAGTTCTTC	CASSYYGRGSYNEQFF
TRBV5-1	TRBJ2-1	NA	NA	TGCGCCAGCAGCCTGAATGGACGAGGACTTAACAATGAGCAGTTCTTC	CASSLNGRGLNNEQFF
TRBV6-5	TRBJ1-2	NA	NA	TGTGCCAGCAGTTACTCGAGGTCAGGATATGGCTACACCTTC	CASSYSRSGYGYTF
TRBV6-6	TRBJ2-5	NA	NA	TGTGCCAGCAGCCCGCGGGCCGCGGAGACCCAGTACTTC	CASSPRAAETQYF
TRBV28	TRBJ2-4	NA	NA	TGTGCCAGCAGTTCCCACCCTGGTGTTAACAATCTAGCCAAAAACATTCAGTACTTC	CASSSHPGVNNLAKNIQYF
TRBV19	TRBJ1-4	NA	NA	TGTGCCAGTAGATGGGGTGATGCAACTAATGAAAAACTGTTTTTT	CASRWGDATNEKLFF
TRBV28	TRBJ2-1	NA	few	TGTGCCAGCAGTTTCGGGGGCCCCCCTTACAATGAGCAGTTCTTC	CASSFGGPPYNEQFF
TRBV11-3	TRBJ2-1	NA	NA	TGTGCCAGCAGCTTTGGAGGCAATGAGCAGTTCTTC	CASSFGGNEQFF
TRBV5-6	TRBJ1-1	NA	NA	TGTGCCAGCAGCTTTAAGACGAACACTGAAGCTTTCTTT	CASSFKTNTEAFF
TRBV6-5	TRBJ1-1	TRBD1	NA	TGTGCCAGCAGCCTACAGGGGAGGAACACTGAAGCTTTCTTT	CASSLQGRNTEAFF
TRBV7-2	TRBJ1-1	NA	NA	TGTGCCAGCAGCTTAGGGGCGAACACTGAAGCTTTCTTT	CASSLGANTEAFF
TRBV15	TRBJ1-3	NA	NA	TGTGCCACCAGCAGAGATGCGGCTCCTGGAAACACCATATATTTT	CATSRDAAPGNTIYF
TRBV6-1	TRBJ2-7	TRBD1	NA	TGTGCCAGCAGTGATTGGGACAGGACCTACGAGCAGTACTTC	CASSDWDRTYEQYF
TRBV18	TRBJ1-5	NA	once	TGTGCCAGCTCACTCAGGTCCAATCAGCCCCAGCATTTT	CASSLRSNQPQHF
TRBV5-5	TRBJ2-7	TRBD1	few	TGTGCCAGCAGCTCCTCACAGGGGCCCTACGAGCAGTACTTC	CASSSSQGPYEQYF
TRBV18	TRBJ1-4	NA	NA	TGTGCCAGCTCACCACCGGACAGCTTGAACGAAAAACTGTTTTTT	CASSPPDSLNEKLFF
TRBV28	TRBJ2-7	TRBD2	NA	TGTGCCAGCAGTTTGCTAGCGGGGTTCCGGGGGCAGTACTTC	CASSLLAGFRGQYF
TRBV11-2	TRBJ2-1	TRBD2	NA	TGTGCCAGCAGCTTGACTAGCGGGGGGGCGGGTGAGCAGTTCTTC	CASSLTSGGAGEQFF
TRBV6-1	TRBJ2-3	TRBD2	NA	TGTGCCAGCAGTGAAAGGCCTAGCGGGAGTTTTAGCACAGATACGCAGTATTTT	CASSERPSGSFSTDTQYF
TRBV5-6	TRBJ1-5	TRBD1	few	TGTGCCAGCAGCTTGAGGGCAGGGGGGGCTCAGCCCCAGCATTTT	CASSLRAGGAQPQHF
TRBV2	TRBJ1-1	NA	few	TGTGCCAGCAGTGTAGGCACTGAAGCTTTCTTT	CASSVGTEAFF
TRBV7-3	TRBJ1-1	NA	NA	TGTGCCAGCAGCCTTGACAGAAACACTGAAGCTTTCTTT	CASSLDRNTEAFF
TRBV4-2	TRBJ2-1	TRBD2	NA	TGTGCCAGCAGCCAAAACCCCCCGGGACTAGTAGCCCTTAACAATGAGCAGTTCTTC	CASSQNPPGLVALNNEQFF
TRBV5-4	TRBJ2-1	TRBD2	NA	TGTGCCAGCAGCTTACAGGCTAGCGGATACAATGAGCAGTTCTTC	CASSLQASGYNEQFF
TRBV5-1	TRBJ2-7	NA	NA	TGCGCCAGCAGCTTGGATATCTCCTACGAGCAGTACTTC	CASSLDISYEQYF
TRBV6-1	TRBJ1-1	NA	NA	TGTGCCACGAATCAGGGAACCATCGAAGCTTTCTTT	CATNQGTIEAFF
TRBV19	TRBJ1-5	NA	NA	TGTGCCAGTAGTATCGAGGATCAGCCCCAGCATTTT	CASSIEDQPQHF
TRBV25-1	TRBJ2-3	NA	NA	TGTGCCACCGAAGGAGACTCCCGTCATTATCGCAGGGGATTT	CATEGDSRHYRRGF
TRBV2	TRBJ2-2	TRBD2	NA	TGTGCCAGCAGCCTAGCGGGAGACGGGTCCGGGGAGCTGTTTTTT	CASSLAGDGSGELFF
TRBV2	TRBJ2-7	TRBD1	NA	TGTGCCAGCAGAGAACAGACAGGGGGCGCCTACGAGCAGTACTTC	CASREQTGGAYEQYF
TRBV9	TRBJ1-4	TRBD1	NA	TGTGCCAGCAGCCCGGGGACAGGGAATGAAAAACTGTTTTTT	CASSPGTGNEKLFF
TRBV5-1	TRBJ2-1	TRBD1	NA	TGCGCCAGCAGCTGGCCGACCGGGACAGCTGGGAATGAGCAGTTCTTC	CASSWPTGTAGNEQFF